The present TCR beta chain was sequenced within a study of cytomegalovirus exposure and HLA in healthy donors. In regard to this clone: Its target is not known.

In the PCR, 60 Vbeta and 13 Jbeta primers were used. The method was immunoSEQ multiplex PCR; TCRdb's version includes in-frame clones alone and lacks a portion of them. The repertoire holds 200,000 or so clones, with around 77% as singletons. CDR1 MDHEN and CDR2 SYDVKM come from the germline V gene. There are 15 residues in the CDR3. J lost 4 bases, V lost 5 bases, and 7 bases had no gene match. Broader study findings: For most subjects, TCR beta sequences were reported to predict HLA-A and HLA-B alleles with accuracy. In a later analysis, at a false discovery rate of 0.05, about 17,000 TCR beta sequences matched HLA alleles.

This chain uses TRBV28 with TRBJ2-7; 11 positions agree with TRBD2. The source of this sequence is a woman under 40 in good health and CMV-seronegative. Specimen: PBMCs. The CDR3 region has the DNA TGTGCCAGCAGTCCTGTGACTAGCGGGAATTACGAGCAGTACTTC. Translation: CASSPVTSGNYEQYF.